The text below deals with one T cell receptor (beta chain). No antigen is known for it. TCRalpha and TCRbeta libraries used 5'RACE with constant-segment primers and UMIs. TCRdb redid the calling of the 5' RACE reads with MiXCR, one entry per CDR3 protein. The repertoire has approximately 560,000 distinct CDR3 sequences, roughly 17% of them found once; the top ten carry around 8.1%. These data originate in a study of T-cell memory formation after mild COVID-19. Study outcomes and limitations: Specificity for SARS-CoV-2 was not confirmed among the second-wave clones peaking on day 37.

Per the germline V gene, CDR1 is GTSNPN and CDR2 is SVGIG (reference sequence). The CDR3 contains 12 residues. Deletions cut 3 bases from V and 8 bases from J, with 13 bases between. This TCR was recovered from an adult woman who had mild COVID-19 (a few samples of this study predate the infection). Cell type and time point are not known. The V gene is TRBV30, the J gene TRBJ1-1, with a tentative D call TRBD1 (5 bases). What was sequenced was PBMCs or a T cell subset sorted from them (not recorded which). This CDR3 is CAWSPGGSEAFF. For the CDR3, the DNA is TGTGCCTGGAGCCCGGGGGGTTCGGAAGCTTTCTTT.